The clone carrying this TCR beta chain has a count of ten or more. CDR1 is LGHNA and CDR2 is YNFKEQ in the germline V gene. This CDR3 region has 16 residues. Deletions cut 7 bases from V and 1 base from J, with 17 bases between. Per-sample yields of isolated PBMCs were at least 6 million. The use of a sample-barcoded 5' primer and a J-beta primer mix characterized a second PCR of about 6 to 12 cycles. TCRdb analysed the 5' RACE reads with MiXCR anew, one entry per CDR3 protein. The sample includes more than 750,000 distinct CDR3 sequences, about 27% of them seen just once. These data are taken from a study of blood T cells in healthy people across ages. These data were also reused for a study on T cells of mothers and their children. That paper notes: Samples were provided by three healthy Caucasian mothers and their six children. Per child, some 3 million TCR beta CDR3 reads were obtained, against over 9 million per mother.

This chain links TRBV4-2 with TRBJ2-4; D ambiguous. The TCR sequence derives from a woman aged 40 to 50 in good health. Material for sequencing was blood. CDR3 sequence (DNA): TGTGCCAGCACCCACGACTGGAAGTCGGCCAAAAACATTCAGTACTTC. It specifies CASTHDWKSAKNIQYF.